The clone carrying this TCR beta chain was observed once. The antigen is not known. Possible read error: a much larger clone is one base away. Here the CDR3 omits its conserved ending phenylalanine or tryptophan, so a read error is the likely source. This sample's RNA came from whole unsorted tissue. Donors were chemotherapy-naive, newly diagnosed lung cancer surgical patients in China, August–late 2014. This sample was taken from a study of tumor and adjacent non-tumor tissue in lung cancer. A modified ARM-PCR protocol with three rounds of nested PCR amplified TCRbeta. TCRdb processed the multiplex PCR reads anew with MiXCR; each CDR3 protein has one entry. The sample lists around 120,000 distinct CDR3 sequences, 66% seen once, with roughly 13% in the top ten. CDR1 and CDR2 from the germline V gene are MNHNY and SVGAGI (reference sequence). The CDR3 is 14 amino acids. V lost 0 bases and J 1 base, leaving 7 bases between the germline ends.

Study observations and caveats: Patients with more diverse tumor TCRs had worse survival.

The sequence was obtained from a man aged 25 to 45 with non-small cell lung cancer. V is TRBV6-6 and J is TRBJ2-7; no firm D call. Sequencing was carried out using lung tumor tissue. CDR3 region: CASSYSTLSYEQYI. Here the CDR3 DNA reads TGTGCCAGCAGTTACTCGACTTTATCCTACGAGCAGTACATC.